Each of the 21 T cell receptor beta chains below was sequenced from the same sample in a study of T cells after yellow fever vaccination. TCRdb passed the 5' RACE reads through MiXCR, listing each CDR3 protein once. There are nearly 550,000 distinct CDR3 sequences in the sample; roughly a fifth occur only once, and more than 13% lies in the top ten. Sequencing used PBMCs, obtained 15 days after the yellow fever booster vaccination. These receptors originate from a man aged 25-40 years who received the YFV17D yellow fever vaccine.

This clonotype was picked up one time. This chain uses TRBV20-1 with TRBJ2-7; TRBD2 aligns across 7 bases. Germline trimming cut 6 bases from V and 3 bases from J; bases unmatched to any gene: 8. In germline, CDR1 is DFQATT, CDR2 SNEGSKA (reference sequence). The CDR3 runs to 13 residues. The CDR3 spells CSAGGGRNYEQYF. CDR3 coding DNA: TGCAGTGCGGGGGGGGGACGGAACTACGAGCAGTACTTC.

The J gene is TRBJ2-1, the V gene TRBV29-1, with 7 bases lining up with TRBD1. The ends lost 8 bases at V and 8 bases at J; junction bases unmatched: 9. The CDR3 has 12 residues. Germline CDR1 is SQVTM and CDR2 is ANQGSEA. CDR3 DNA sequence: TGCAGCACCGAACAGGGGCCCGATGAGCAGTTCTTC. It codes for CSTEQGPDEQFF.

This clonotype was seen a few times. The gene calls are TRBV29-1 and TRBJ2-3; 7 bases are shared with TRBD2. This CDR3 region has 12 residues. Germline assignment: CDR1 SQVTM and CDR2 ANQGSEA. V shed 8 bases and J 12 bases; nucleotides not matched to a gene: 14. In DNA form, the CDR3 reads TGCAGCCAAGGGCATGGCAGCGGGATCCAGTATTTT. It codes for CSQGHGSGIQYF.

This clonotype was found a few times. CDR3 coding DNA: TGCAGTGCTCGTGAGGCCGGGGAGCTGTTTTTT. This translates into CSAREAGELFF. J is TRBJ2-2 and V is TRBV20-1; D ambiguous. The germline V and J ends were trimmed by 5 bases and 6 bases, with 7 bases remaining between them. Germline V gene lookup returns CDR1 DFQATT and CDR2 SNEGSKA (reference sequence). There are 11 residues in the CDR3.

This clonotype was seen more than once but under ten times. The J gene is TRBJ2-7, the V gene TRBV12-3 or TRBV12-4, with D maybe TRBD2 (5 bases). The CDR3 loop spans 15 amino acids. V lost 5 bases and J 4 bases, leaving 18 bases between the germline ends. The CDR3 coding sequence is TGTGCCAGCAGTGAGGGTTGGGGTGTTGTGTACGAGCAGTACTTC. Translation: CASSEGWGVVYEQYF.

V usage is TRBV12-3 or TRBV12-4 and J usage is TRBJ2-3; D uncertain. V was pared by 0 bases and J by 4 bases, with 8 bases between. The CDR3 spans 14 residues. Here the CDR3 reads CASSLALDPDTQYF. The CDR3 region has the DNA TGTGCCAGCAGTTTAGCGCTGGATCCAGATACGCAGTATTTT.

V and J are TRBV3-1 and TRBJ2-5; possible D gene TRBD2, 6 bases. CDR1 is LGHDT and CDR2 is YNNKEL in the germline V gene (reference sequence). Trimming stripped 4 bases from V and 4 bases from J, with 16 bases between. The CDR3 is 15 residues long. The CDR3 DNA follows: TGTGCCAGCAGCCCCCTGGGGGGAGGATTAGAGACCCAGTACTTC. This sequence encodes CASSPLGGGLETQYF.

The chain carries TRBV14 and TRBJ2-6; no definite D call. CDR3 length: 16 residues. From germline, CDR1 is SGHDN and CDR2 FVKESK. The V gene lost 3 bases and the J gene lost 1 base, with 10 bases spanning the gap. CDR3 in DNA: TGTGCCAGCAGCCATTACCCCCTTTCTGGGGCCAACGTCCTGACTTTC. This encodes CASSHYPLSGANVLTF.

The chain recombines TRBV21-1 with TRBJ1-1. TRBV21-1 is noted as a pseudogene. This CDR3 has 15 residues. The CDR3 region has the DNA TGTGCCAGCAGCAAAAGGGAACAGATGAACACTGAAGCTTTCTTT. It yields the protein CASSKREQMNTEAFF.

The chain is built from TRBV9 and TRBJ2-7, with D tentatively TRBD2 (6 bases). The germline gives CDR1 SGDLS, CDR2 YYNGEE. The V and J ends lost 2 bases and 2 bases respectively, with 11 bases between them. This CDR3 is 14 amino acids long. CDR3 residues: CASSVGGLAYEQYF. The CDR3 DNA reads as TGTGCCAGCAGCGTCGGAGGGCTCGCCTACGAGCAGTACTTC.

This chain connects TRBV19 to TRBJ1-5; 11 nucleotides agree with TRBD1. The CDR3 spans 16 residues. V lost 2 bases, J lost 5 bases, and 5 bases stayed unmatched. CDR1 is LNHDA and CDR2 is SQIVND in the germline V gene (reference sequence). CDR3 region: CASSITGTGGYQPQHF. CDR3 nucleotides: TGTGCCAGTAGTATAACCGGGACAGGGGGGTATCAGCCCCAGCATTTT.

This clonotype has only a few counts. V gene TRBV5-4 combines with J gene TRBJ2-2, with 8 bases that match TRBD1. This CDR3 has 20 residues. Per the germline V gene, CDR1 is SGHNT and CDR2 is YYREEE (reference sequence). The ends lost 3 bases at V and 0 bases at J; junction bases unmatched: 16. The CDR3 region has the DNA TGTGCCAGCAGCTCCGGGACAGGATTTTTCGTGAACGCGAACACCGGGGAGCTGTTTTTT. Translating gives CASSSGTGFFVNANTGELFF. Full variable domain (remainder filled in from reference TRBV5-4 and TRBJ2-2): ETGVTQSPTHLIKTRGQQVTLRCSSQSGHNTVSWYQQALGQGPQFIFQYYREEENGRGNFPPRFSGLQFPNYSSELNVNALELDDSALYLCASSSGTGFFVNANTGELFFGEGSRLTVL.

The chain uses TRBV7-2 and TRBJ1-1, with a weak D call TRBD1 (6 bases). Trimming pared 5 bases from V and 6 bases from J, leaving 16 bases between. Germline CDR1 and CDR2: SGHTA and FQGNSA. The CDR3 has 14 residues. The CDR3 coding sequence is TGTGCCAGCAGCCCCCTCAGGGGAGGGGCTGAAGCTTTCTTT. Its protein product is CASSPLRGGAEAFF.

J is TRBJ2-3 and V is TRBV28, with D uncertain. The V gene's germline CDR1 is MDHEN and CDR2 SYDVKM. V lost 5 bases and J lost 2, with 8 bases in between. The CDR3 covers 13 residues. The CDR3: CASSDPNTDTQYF. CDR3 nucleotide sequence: TGTGCCAGCAGTGACCCTAACACAGATACGCAGTATTTT.

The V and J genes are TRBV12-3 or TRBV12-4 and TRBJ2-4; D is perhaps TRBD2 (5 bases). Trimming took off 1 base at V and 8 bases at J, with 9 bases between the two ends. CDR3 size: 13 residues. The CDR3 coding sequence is TGTGCCAGCAGTTTAGGGGCCGGGGACATTCAGTACTTC. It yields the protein CASSLGAGDIQYF.

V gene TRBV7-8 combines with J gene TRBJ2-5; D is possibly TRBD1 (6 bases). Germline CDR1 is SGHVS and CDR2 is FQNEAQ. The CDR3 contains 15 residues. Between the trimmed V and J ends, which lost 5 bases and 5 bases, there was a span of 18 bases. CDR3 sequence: CASSLAYRAGETQYF. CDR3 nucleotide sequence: TGTGCCAGCAGCCTCGCTTACAGGGCCGGGGAGACCCAGTACTTC.

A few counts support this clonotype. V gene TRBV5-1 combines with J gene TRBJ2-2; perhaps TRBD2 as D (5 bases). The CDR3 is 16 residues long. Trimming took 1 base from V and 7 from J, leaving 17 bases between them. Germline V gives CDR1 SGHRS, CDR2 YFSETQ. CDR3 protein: CASSLSQEALGGELFF. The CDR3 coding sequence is TGCGCCAGCAGCTTGTCTCAGGAGGCCCTCGGCGGGGAGCTGTTTTTT.

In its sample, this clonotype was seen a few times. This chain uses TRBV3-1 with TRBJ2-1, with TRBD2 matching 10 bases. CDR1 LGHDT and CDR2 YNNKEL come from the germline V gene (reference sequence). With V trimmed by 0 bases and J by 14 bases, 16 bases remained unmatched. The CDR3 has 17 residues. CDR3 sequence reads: CASSQDRGHASGRNEFF. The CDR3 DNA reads TGTGCCAGCAGCCAAGATCGGGGGCACGCTAGCGGGAGAAATGAGTTCTTC.

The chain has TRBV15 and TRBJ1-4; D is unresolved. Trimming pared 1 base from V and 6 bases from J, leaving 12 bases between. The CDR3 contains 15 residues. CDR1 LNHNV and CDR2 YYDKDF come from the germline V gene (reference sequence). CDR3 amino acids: CATSRGSGSDEKLFF. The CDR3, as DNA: TGTGCCACCAGCAGAGGCAGCGGGTCGGATGAAAAACTGTTTTTT.

This CDR3 reads CASRGLAGRYEQYF. CDR3 coding DNA: TGTGCCAGCAGAGGACTAGCGGGAAGGTACGAGCAGTACTTC. The chain joins TRBV6-1 to TRBJ2-7, with 12 bases matching TRBD2. CDR3 length: 14 amino acids. The J segment lost 4 bases and the V segment lost 6 bases, leaving 4 bases of the junction unmatched. Per germline, CDR1 MNHNS and CDR2 SASEGT.

The CDR3 DNA reads as TGCAGCGTTGAAGTTCTGACTAGCGAAACCTACGAGCAGTACTTC. Its translation: CSVEVLTSETYEQYF. The chain couples TRBV29-1 to TRBJ2-7; 8 bases line up with TRBD2. The germline V gene has CDR1 SQVTM and CDR2 ANQGSEA. The V and J ends lost 1 base and 2 bases, in that order; junction bases with no gene match: 7. This CDR3 is 15 amino acids long.